A single sample gave rise to the 10 T cell receptor beta chains below, sequenced in a study of T-cell reconstitution after alpha-beta-depleted transplantation in children (dated by TCRdb to the mid-2010s). Receptors were amplified or captured by PCR. Data came from an Illumina HiSeq 2500. TCR libraries were prepared with molecular barcoding, using unique molecular identifiers to normalize TCRbeta repertoire quantification. TCRdb passed the public sequencing reads through fastp at Q25 and MiXCR, retaining productive beta sequences. Rows matching on CDR3 protein sequence are summarized as one entry with the most common DNA and genes. The sample records about 500,000 distinct CDR3 sequences, about 31% of which are singletons. The top ten hold 2% to 2.5% of the sample. This specimen consisted of PBMCs from the stem cell graft donor, obtained from the stem cell graft. The receptors here all came from a human donor who donated a stem cell graft to a child with aplastic anemia.

CDR3 nucleotide sequence: TGCGCCAGCAGCCCCTGGACAGGCACTATGAACACTGAAGCTTTCTTT. Its translation is CASSPWTGTMNTEAFF. V usage is TRBV5-1 and J usage is TRBJ1-1; 7 nucleotides agree with TRBD1. Germline-derived CDR1 and CDR2 are SGHRS and YFSETQ. Trimming removed 4 bases from V and 0 bases from J; junction bases left unmatched: 9. The CDR3 contains 16 residues. Filled out from reference TRBV5-1 and TRBJ1-1, the complete variable domain reads KAGVTQTPRYLIKTRGQQVTLSCSPISGHRSVSWYQQTPGQGLQFLFEYFSETQRNKGNFPGRFSGRQFSNSRSEMNVSTLELGDSALYLCASSPWTGTMNTEAFFGQGTRLTVV.

The CDR3, as DNA: TGTGCCAGCTCACCAACCGGGGGTACTGGAAACACCATATATTTT. It translates to CASSPTGGTGNTIYF. V is TRBV18 and J is TRBJ1-3, with a tentative D call TRBD1 (5 bases). The CDR3 totals 15 residues. V lost 2 bases to trimming and J lost 2 bases, with 10 bases between them. The germline CDR1 and CDR2 sequences are KGHSH and LQKENI. The variable domain in full, with the rest retrieved from reference TRBV18 and TRBJ1-3, is NAGVMQNPRHLVRRRGQEARLRCSPMKGHSHVYWYRQLPEEGLKFMVYLQKENIIDESGMPKERFSAEFPKEGPSILRIQQVVRGDSAAYFCASSPTGGTGNTIYFGEGSWLTVV.

The CDR3 region has the DNA TGTGCCAGCACCTCCGGGACTAGCGGGAGCCTCATCGGGGAGCTGTTTTTT. This sequence encodes CASTSGTSGSLIGELFF. The V call is TRBV12-3 or TRBV12-4, the J call TRBJ2-2; 14 nucleotides agree with TRBD2. This CDR3 contains 17 residues. Trimming removed 7 bases from V and 7 bases from J; junction bases left unmatched: 11.

The chain has TRBV18 and TRBJ2-1, with D maybe TRBD2 (7 bases). Germline loops: CDR1 KGHSH, CDR2 LQKENI. The V end was cut by 3 bases, the J end by 11 bases, with 14 bases between. This CDR3 comprises 13 residues. CDR3 DNA: TGTGCCAGCTCACCGGACGGGGGGCTTAAGCAGTTCTTC. Amino acids: CASSPDGGLKQFF.

The chain carries TRBV18 and TRBJ1-1; D remains ambiguous. The CDR3 contains 13 residues. CDR1 and CDR2 (germline): KGHSH, LQKENI. V was clipped by 3 bases and J by 3 bases, with 8 bases between them. CDR3 loop: CASSPLLDTEAFF. The CDR3, as DNA: TGTGCCAGCTCACCGCTCCTGGACACTGAAGCTTTCTTT.

The CDR3 loop reads CAIAHPYNEQFF. CDR3 sequence (DNA): TGTGCCATCGCCCACCCCTACAATGAGCAGTTCTTC. J is TRBJ2-1 and V is TRBV28; D is undetermined. Per the germline V gene, CDR1 is MDHEN and CDR2 is SYDVKM. The V end was cut by 10 bases, the J end by 2 bases, with 9 bases between. The CDR3 length is 12 residues.

This chain connects TRBV5-6 to TRBJ2-2; D ambiguous. Germline-derived CDR1 and CDR2 are SGHDT and YYEEEE. The CDR3 is 13 amino acids. Trimming removed 2 bases from V and 6 bases from J, with 8 bases in between. This chain's CDR3 is CASSFSASGELFF. CDR3 DNA sequence: TGTGCCAGCAGCTTCTCCGCGTCCGGGGAGCTGTTTTTT.

This clonotype was recorded a few times. V gene TRBV29-1 combines with J gene TRBJ2-1, with D possibly TRBD2 on 8 matching bases. V dropped 7 bases and J dropped 9 bases, with 25 bases sitting between them. This CDR3 has 15 residues. CDR1 is SQVTM and CDR2 is ANQGSEA in the germline V gene. CDR3 coding DNA: TGCAGCGACAGGGGTAGCGGGACTACCATCGGTGAGCAGTTCTTC. Protein: CSDRGSGTTIGEQFF.

This rearrangement joins TRBV4-3 to TRBJ2-1; 7 positions match TRBD2. The CDR3 sequence is 14 residues long. V was pared by 3 bases and J by 8 bases, with 7 bases of the junction left unmatched. The germline V gene encodes CDR1 LGHNA and CDR2 YSLEER. The CDR3 sequence: CASSQIAGGDEQFF. The CDR3 DNA reads TGCGCCAGCAGCCAGATAGCGGGTGGGGATGAGCAGTTCTTC.

This clonotype occurred a few times. The V and J genes are TRBV24-1 and TRBJ2-1, with D perhaps matching TRBD2 (6 bases). The CDR3 covers 15 residues. V gave up 2 bases and J gave up 8 bases, with 15 bases separating them. CDR1 and CDR2 (germline): KGHDR, SFDVKD. This CDR3 reads CATSDSSGVSDEQFF. CDR3 nucleotide sequence: TGTGCCACCAGTGATTCCTCGGGAGTCAGCGATGAGCAGTTCTTC.